This T cell receptor (beta chain) was sequenced for a study of memory CD4+ T cells and cytomegalovirus serostatus. Study background: This sample comes from healthy Belgian adults, fewer than ten CMV seropositive, 24 seronegative.

The germline V and J ends were trimmed by 4 bases and 5 bases, with 12 bases remaining between them. Germline-derived CDR1 and CDR2 are ENHRY and SYGVKD. CDR3 size: 14 residues. For this clone: Its antigen is unknown.

Single viable CD3+CD4+CD8-CD45RO+ cells were sorted as the memory CD4+ T cells. Only in-frame clones appear in the TCRdb table, and some are missing; sequencing was by immunoSEQ multiplex PCR. The data hold about 46,000 clones, with 77% observed a single time. Study observations and caveats: Suggested: most of the CMV-linked TCR signature lies in CD4+ memory cells. Of 150 to 200 reported CMV TCRbeta sequences, under 70 were found in memory CD4+ repertoires.

This receptor was identified in an adult in good health and CMV-seronegative. Sequenced input: memory CD4+ T cells from blood. V is TRBV10-3 and J is TRBJ2-1; either TRBD1 or TRBD2 may fit D (6 bases each). The CDR3 sequence is CAISVGGFNNEQFF. The DNA for the CDR3 is TGTGCCATCAGTGTCGGGGGCTTCAACAATGAGCAGTTCTTC.